This TCR beta chain was recovered during a study of siplizumab effects on memory and regulatory T cells. Findings and caveats of the study: Left unconfirmed was the suppressive function of proliferating Tregs from siplizumab cultures. In unstimulated cells, naive T cells appeared more diverse than memory T cells and seemed major alloresponse contributors. Siplizumab significantly reduced alloreactive sequences traceable to unstimulated CD4+ memory cells.

This clone appeared a few times. The antigen is unknown. Roughly 9.3 x 10^4 TCR templates were assayed per sample. Sequencing used immunoSEQ multiplex PCR; TCRdb keeps in-frame clones, though not all of them. The sample shows approximately 65,000 clones, less than 85% of them seen only once. The source of this sequence is a human donor in good health. Sequenced material: memory CD4+ T cells sorted from blood.

The CDR3 sequence: CAAGRQGGRVETQYF. In DNA, the CDR3 is TGTGCCGCAGGTCGGCAGGGAGGTAGGGTTGAGACCCAGTACTTC. The chain recombines TRBV5-4 with TRBJ2-5; weak D call: TRBD2 (6 bases). Trimming pared 10 bases from V and 5 bases from J, leaving 24 bases between. Germline V gene data show CDR1 as SGHNT and CDR2 as YYREEE (reference sequence). The CDR3 totals 15 residues.